This T cell receptor (beta chain) was captured in a study of OX40 agonist ivuxolimab in advanced cancers. Per the germline V gene, CDR1 is SGHRS and CDR2 is YFSETQ. The CDR3 length is 15 residues. Trimming cost V 0 bases and J 1 base, with 8 bases left between them. Assay used: immunoSEQ multiplex PCR; TCRdb lists only in-frame clones, some missing. The sample records 65,000 to 75,000 clones, 92% being singletons. The rearrangement uses TRBV5-1 and TRBJ2-1; TRBD2 might be the D (6 bases). The sample in question was CD4+ or CD8+ T cells sorted from blood, obtained in a trial of the OX40 agonist ivuxolimab. This receptor was taken from an adult with an advanced solid tumor such as melanoma, head and neck, liver or kidney cancer. CDR3 nucleotides: TGCGCCAGCAGCTTGGATAGCGGTTCCTACAATGAGCAGTTCTTC. Translated: CASSLDSGSYNEQFF.